The T cell receptor beta chain under discussion was sequenced for a study of glioma-infiltrating T cells. Study results and caveats: Shared blood CDR3 signature motifs marked patients with low tissue-blood divergence.

This clonotype was observed many times. Antigen unknown. The V segment lost 6 bases and the J segment 4 bases; nucleotides outside the gene matches: 6. This CDR3 is built from 14 residues. The V gene's germline CDR1 is MNHNS and CDR2 SASEGT. Using RNA template, CDR3s of TCR alpha and beta were amplified with iRepertoire arm-PCR. Tissue mRNA or PBMC total RNA, about 85-400 ng, went into one-step reverse transcription and amplification. TCRdb fed the multiplex PCR reads into MiXCR, producing one record per CDR3 protein. This table has a few hundred thousand distinct CDR3 sequences, more than 35% appearing once.

The sequenced material came from glioma tissue, nonneoplastic brain tissue, or PBMCs (not recorded which). V usage is TRBV6-1 and J usage is TRBJ2-3; 8 nucleotides agree with TRBD2. The receptor was isolated from a human donor with low-grade glioma or glioblastoma, undergoing nonglioma brain surgery, or in good health (not recorded which). CDR3: CASSKREFADTQYF. In nucleotides, the CDR3 is TGTGCCAGCAGCAAGCGGGAGTTCGCAGATACGCAGTATTTT.